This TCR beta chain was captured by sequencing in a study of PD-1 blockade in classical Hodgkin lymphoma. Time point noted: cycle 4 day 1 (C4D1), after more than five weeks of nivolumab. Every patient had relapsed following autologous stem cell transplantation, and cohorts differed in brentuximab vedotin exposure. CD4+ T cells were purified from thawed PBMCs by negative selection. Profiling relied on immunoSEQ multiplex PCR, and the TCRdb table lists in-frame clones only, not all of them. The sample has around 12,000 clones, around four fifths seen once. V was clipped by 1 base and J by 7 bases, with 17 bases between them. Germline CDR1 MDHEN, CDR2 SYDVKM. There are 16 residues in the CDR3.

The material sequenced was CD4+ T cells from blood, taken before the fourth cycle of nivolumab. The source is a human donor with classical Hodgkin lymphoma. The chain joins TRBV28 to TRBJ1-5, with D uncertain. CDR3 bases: TGTGCCAGCAGTTTATATCAGGCAGGAGGCGGGCAGCCCCAGCATTTT. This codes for CASSLYQAGGGQPQHF.